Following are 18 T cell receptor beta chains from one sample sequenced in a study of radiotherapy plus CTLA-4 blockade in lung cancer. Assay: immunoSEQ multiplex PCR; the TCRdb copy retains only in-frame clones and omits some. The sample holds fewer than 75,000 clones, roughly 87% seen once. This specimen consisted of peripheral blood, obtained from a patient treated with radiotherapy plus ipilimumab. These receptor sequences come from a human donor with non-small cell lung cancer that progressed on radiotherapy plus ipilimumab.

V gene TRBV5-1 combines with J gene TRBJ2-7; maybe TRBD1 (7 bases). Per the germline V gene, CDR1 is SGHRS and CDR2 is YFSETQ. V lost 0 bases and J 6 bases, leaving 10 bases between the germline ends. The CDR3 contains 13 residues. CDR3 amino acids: CASSLDRGGEQYF. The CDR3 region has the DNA TGCGCCAGCAGCTTGGACAGGGGAGGCGAGCAGTACTTC.

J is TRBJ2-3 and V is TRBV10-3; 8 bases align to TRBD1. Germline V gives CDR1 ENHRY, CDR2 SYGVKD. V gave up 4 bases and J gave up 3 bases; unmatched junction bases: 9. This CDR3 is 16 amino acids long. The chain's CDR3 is CAISVETGVRTDTQYF. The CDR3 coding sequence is TGTGCCATCAGTGTTGAGACAGGGGTTAGAACAGATACGCAGTATTTT.

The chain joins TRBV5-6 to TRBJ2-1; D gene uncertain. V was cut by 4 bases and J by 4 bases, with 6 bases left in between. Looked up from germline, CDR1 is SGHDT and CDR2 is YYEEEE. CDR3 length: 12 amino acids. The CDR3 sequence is CASSREYNEQFF. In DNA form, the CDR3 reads TGTGCCAGCAGCAGAGAATACAATGAGCAGTTCTTC.

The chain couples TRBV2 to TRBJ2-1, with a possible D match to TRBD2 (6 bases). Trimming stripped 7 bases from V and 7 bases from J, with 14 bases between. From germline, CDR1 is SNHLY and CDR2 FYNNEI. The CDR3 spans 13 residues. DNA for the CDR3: TGTGCCAGCACTTTTACTAGCAGGAATGAGCAGTTCTTC. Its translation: CASTFTSRNEQFF.

CDR3 bases: TGTGCCAGTAGCCGACAGTCCTACAATGAGCAGTTCTTC. Its protein is CASSRQSYNEQFF. The J gene is TRBJ2-1, the V gene TRBV19, with D possibly being TRBD1 (5 bases). The CDR3 contains 13 residues. Germline CDR1 and CDR2: LNHDA and SQIVND (reference sequence). The V and J ends lost 6 bases and 1 base respectively, with 7 bases between them.

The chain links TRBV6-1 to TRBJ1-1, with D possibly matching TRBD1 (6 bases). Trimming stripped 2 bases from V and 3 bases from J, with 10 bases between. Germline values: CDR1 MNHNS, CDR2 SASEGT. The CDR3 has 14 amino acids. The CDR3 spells CASSEWGADTEAFF. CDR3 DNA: TGTGCCAGCAGTGAATGGGGGGCCGACACTGAAGCTTTCTTT.

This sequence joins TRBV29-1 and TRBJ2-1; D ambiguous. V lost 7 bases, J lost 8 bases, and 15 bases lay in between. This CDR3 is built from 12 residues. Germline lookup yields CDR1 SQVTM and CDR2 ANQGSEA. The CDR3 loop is CSAGTVPHEQFF. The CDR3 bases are TGCAGCGCCGGTACTGTTCCCCATGAGCAGTTCTTC.

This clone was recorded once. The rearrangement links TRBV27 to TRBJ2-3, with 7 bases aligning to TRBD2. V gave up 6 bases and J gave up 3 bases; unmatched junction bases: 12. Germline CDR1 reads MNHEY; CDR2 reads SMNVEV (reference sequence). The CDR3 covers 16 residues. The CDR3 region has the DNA TGTGCCAGCAGCCGCTATGGGAGGGTGGGAACAGATACGCAGTATTTT. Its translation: CASSRYGRVGTDTQYF.

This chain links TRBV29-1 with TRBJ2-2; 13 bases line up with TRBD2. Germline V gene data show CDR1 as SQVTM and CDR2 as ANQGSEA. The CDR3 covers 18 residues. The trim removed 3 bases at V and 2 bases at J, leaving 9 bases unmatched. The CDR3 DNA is TGCAGCGTTGAGCGCATAGGGACTAGCGGGACCAACACCGGGGAGCTGTTTTTT. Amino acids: CSVERIGTSGTNTGELFF.

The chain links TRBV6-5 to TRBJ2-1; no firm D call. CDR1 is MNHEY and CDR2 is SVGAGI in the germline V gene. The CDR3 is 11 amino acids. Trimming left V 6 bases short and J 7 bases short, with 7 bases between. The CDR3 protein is CASRRDNEQFF. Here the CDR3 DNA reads TGTGCCAGCAGAAGAGATAATGAGCAGTTCTTC.

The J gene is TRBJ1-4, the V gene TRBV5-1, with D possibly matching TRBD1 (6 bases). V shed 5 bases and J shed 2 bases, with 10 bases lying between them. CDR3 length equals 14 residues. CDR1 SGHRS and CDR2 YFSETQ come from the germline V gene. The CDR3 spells CASRPDSTNEKLFF. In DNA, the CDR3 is TGCGCCAGCAGGCCGGACAGCACTAATGAAAAACTGTTTTTT. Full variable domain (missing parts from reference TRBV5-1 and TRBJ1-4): KAGVTQTPRYLIKTRGQQVTLSCSPISGHRSVSWYQQTPGQGLQFLFEYFSETQRNKGNFPGRFSGRQFSNSRSEMNVSTLELGDSALYLCASRPDSTNEKLFFGSGTQLSVL.

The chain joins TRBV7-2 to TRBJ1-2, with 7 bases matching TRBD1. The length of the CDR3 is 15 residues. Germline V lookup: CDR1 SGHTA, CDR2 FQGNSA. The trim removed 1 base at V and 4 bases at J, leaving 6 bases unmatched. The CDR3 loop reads CASSLGGTDFYGYTF. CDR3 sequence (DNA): TGTGCCAGCAGCTTAGGGGGGACAGATTTCTATGGCTACACCTTC. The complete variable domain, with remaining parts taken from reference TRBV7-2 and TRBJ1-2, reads GAGVSQSPSNKVTEKGKDVELRCDPISGHTALYWYRQSLGQGLEFLIYFQGNSAPDKSGLPSDRFSAERTGGSVSTLTIQRTQQEDSAVYLCASSLGGTDFYGYTFGSGTRLTVV.

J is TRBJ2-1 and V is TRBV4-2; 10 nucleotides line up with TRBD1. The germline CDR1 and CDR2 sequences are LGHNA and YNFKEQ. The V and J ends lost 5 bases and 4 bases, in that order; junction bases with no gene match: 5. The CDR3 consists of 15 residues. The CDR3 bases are TGTGCCAGCAGCTCCGGGACAGGGGATTACAATGAGCAGTTCTTC. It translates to CASSSGTGDYNEQFF.

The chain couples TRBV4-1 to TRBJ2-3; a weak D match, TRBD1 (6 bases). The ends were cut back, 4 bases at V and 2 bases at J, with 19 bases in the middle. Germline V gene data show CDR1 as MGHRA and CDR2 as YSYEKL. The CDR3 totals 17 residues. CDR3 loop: CASSPTGSGGLTDTQYF. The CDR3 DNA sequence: TGCGCCAGCAGCCCTACAGGGAGTGGGGGCCTCACAGATACGCAGTATTTT.

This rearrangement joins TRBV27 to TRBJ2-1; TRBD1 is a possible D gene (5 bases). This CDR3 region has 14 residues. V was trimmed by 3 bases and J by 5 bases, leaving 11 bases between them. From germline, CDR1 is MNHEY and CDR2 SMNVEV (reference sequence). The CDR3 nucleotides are TGTGCCAGCAGTTTGCTTAGGGGCGACAATGAGCAGTTCTTC. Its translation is CASSLLRGDNEQFF.

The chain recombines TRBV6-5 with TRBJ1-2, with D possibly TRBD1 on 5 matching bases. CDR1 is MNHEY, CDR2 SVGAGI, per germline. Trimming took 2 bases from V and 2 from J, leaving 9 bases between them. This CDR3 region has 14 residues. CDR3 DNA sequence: TGTGCCAGCAGTTACGAGCGGGGGAACTATGGCTACACCTTC. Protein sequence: CASSYERGNYGYTF.

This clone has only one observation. CDR3 nucleotide sequence: TGTGCCAGCAGCTCACGACAGGGTTTGGATGAAAAACTGTTTTTT. This encodes CASSSRQGLDEKLFF. The chain joins TRBV7-9 to TRBJ1-4; TRBD1 agrees at 7 bases. V shed 4 bases and J 6 bases; nucleotides not matched to a gene: 8. The CDR3 loop spans 15 amino acids. Germline values: CDR1 SEHNR, CDR2 FQNEAQ (reference sequence).

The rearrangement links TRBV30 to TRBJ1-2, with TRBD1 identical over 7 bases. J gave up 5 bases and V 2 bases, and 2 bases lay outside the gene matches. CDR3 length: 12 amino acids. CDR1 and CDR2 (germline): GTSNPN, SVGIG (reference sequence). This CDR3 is CAWSLQGYGYTF. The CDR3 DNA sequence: TGTGCCTGGAGTTTACAGGGGTATGGCTACACCTTC. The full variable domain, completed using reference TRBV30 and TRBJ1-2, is SQTIHQWPATLVQPVGSPLSLECTVEGTSNPNLYWYRQAAGRGLQLLFYSVGIGQISSEVPQNLSASRPQDRQFILSSKKLLLSDSGFYLCAWSLQGYGYTFGSGTRLTVV.